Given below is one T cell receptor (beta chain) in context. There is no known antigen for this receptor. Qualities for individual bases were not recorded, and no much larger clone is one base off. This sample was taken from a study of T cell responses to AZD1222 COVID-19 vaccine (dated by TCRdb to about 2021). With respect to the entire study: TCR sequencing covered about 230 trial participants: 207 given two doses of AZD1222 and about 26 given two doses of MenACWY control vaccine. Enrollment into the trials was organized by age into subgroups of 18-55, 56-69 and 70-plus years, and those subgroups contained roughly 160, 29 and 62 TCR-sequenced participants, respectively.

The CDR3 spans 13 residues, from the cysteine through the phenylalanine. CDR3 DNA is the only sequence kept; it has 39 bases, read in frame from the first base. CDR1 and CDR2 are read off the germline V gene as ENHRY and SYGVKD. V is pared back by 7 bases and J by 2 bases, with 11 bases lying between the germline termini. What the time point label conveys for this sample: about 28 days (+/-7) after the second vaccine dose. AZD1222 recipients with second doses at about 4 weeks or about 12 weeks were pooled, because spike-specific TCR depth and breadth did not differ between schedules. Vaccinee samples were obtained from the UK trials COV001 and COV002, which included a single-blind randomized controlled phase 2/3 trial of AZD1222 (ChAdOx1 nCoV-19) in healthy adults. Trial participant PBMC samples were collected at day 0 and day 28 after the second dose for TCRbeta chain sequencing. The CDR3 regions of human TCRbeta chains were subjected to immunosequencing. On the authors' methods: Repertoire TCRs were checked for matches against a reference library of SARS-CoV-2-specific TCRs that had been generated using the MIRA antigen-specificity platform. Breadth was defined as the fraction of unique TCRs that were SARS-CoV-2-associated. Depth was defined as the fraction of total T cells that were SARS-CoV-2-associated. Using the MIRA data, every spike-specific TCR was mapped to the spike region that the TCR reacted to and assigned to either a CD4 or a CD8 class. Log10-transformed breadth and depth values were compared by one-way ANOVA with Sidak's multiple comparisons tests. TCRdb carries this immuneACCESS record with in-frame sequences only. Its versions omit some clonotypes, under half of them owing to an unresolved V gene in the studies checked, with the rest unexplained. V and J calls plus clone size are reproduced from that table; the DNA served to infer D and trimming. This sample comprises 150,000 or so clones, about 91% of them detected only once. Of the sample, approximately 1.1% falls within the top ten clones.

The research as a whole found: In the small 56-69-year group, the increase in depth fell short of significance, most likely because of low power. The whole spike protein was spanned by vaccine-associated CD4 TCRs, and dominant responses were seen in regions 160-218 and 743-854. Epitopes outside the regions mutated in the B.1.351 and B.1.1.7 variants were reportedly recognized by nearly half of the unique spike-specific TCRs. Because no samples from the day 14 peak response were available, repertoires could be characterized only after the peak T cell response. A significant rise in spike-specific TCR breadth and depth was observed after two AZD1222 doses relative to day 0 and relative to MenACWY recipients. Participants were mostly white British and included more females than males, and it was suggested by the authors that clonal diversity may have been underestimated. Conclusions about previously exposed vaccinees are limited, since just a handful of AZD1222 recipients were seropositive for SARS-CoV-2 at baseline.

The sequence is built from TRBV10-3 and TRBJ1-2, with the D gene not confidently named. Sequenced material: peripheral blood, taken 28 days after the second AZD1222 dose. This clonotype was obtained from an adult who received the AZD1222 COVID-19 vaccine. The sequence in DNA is TGTGCCATCACCGAGAGGGTGAACTATGGCTACACCTTC. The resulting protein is CAITERVNYGYTF.